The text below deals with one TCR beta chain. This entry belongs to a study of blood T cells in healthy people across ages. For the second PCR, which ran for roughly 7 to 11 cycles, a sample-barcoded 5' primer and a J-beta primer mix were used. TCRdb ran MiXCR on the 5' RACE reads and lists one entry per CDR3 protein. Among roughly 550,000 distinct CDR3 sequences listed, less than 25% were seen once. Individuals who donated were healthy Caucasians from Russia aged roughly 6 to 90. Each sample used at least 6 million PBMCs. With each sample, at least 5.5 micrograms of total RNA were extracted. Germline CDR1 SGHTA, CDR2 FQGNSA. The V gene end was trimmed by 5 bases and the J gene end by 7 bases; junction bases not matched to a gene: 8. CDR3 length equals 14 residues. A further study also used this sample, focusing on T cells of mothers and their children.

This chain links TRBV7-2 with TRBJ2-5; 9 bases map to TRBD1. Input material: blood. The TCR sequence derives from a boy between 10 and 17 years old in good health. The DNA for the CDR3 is TGTGCCAGCAGCAATGGACAGGGGCCGTCGACCCAGTACTTC. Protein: CASSNGQGPSTQYF.